One sample yielded the 13 T cell receptor beta chains listed below, sequenced in a study of CD8+ T cells in alopecia areata. Extracted from the samples, RNA was reverse transcribed into cDNA to serve as the sequencing template. Produced via immunoSEQ multiplex PCR; TCRdb's table is partial and in-frame only. The table records about 110,000 clones, approximately 59% of them present only once. Sequencing input: CD8+ T cells sorted from blood. These receptors all come from a human donor in good health.

V is TRBV30 and J is TRBJ2-5, with D unclear. V was clipped by 4 bases and J by 2 bases, with 5 bases between them. This CDR3 contains 11 residues. Germline CDR1 GTSNPN, CDR2 SVGIG (reference sequence). In DNA form, the CDR3 reads TGTGCCTGGAAACAGCAAGAGACCCAGTACTTC. This sequence encodes CAWKQQETQYF.

This clone has a handful of counts. The chain combines TRBV7-9 with TRBJ2-7, with D possibly being TRBD1 (5 bases). The CDR3 covers 14 residues. Looked up from germline, CDR1 is SEHNR and CDR2 is FQNEAQ (reference sequence). Trimming took off 1 base at V and 3 bases at J, with 10 bases between the two ends. CDR3 nucleotides: TGTGCCAGCAGCTTAGACGCAGGGCTCTACGAGCAGTACTTC. It is translated as CASSLDAGLYEQYF.

V and J are TRBV2 and TRBJ2-5; 7 positions agree with TRBD1. CDR1 is SNHLY and CDR2 is FYNNEI in the germline V gene. The CDR3 has 11 amino acids. Trimming cost V 11 bases and J 3 bases; bases outside gene matches: 3. The CDR3 spells CAGDREETQYF. CDR3 nucleotide sequence: TGTGCCGGCGACAGGGAAGAGACCCAGTACTTC.

This sequence joins TRBV5-1 and TRBJ1-1; 7 positions agree with TRBD1. The CDR3 is made up of 12 amino acids. Germline assignment: CDR1 SGHRS and CDR2 YFSETQ. The J segment lost 8 bases and the V segment lost 4 bases, leaving 5 bases of the junction unmatched. As DNA, the CDR3 is TGCGCCAGCAGCGGGACAGACGGGGAAGCTTTCTTT. As protein: CASSGTDGEAFF. The full variable domain, completed using reference TRBV5-1 and TRBJ1-1, is KAGVTQTPRYLIKTRGQQVTLSCSPISGHRSVSWYQQTPGQGLQFLFEYFSETQRNKGNFPGRFSGRQFSNSRSEMNVSTLELGDSALYLCASSGTDGEAFFGQGTRLTVV.

The V and J genes are TRBV28 and TRBJ2-3; D might be TRBD1 (5 bases). V was clipped by 6 bases and J by 0 bases, with 19 bases between them. The CDR3 is 17 amino acids. Germline V lookup: CDR1 MDHEN, CDR2 SYDVKM. The CDR3 DNA is TGTGCCAGCAGCCATTACCTAGGGGTTATTAGCACAGATACGCAGTATTTT. It specifies CASSHYLGVISTDTQYF.

CDR3 in DNA: TGTGCCTGGAGCGTGACAGGGGGAAGCACAGATACGCAGTATTTT. Translating it yields CAWSVTGGSTDTQYF. The V gene is TRBV30, the J gene TRBJ2-3; 9 bases line up with TRBD1. CDR1 GTSNPN and CDR2 SVGIG come from the germline V gene (reference sequence). This CDR3 contains 15 residues. The V and J ends lost 3 bases and 0 bases, in that order; junction bases with no gene match: 4.

This rearrangement joins TRBV5-6 to TRBJ2-1, with D possibly called TRBD1 or TRBD2 (5 bases each). With 4 bases removed from V and 0 bases from J, the gap between germline ends came to 11 bases. The CDR3 length is 15 residues. The germline V gene encodes CDR1 SGHDT and CDR2 YYEEEE. CDR3 sequence: CASSGDRDSYNEQFF. CDR3 in DNA: TGTGCCAGCAGCGGGGACCGGGACTCCTACAATGAGCAGTTCTTC.

This clone showed up just a few times. This sequence joins TRBV5-1 and TRBJ2-5; 9 nucleotides align to TRBD2. Germline V gene lookup returns CDR1 SGHRS and CDR2 YFSETQ. V lost 4 bases to trimming and J lost 1 base; unmatched junction nucleotides: 5. CDR3 size: 15 residues. The CDR3 protein is CASSRSGGIQETQYF. The DNA for the CDR3 is TGCGCCAGCAGCAGGAGCGGGGGGATCCAAGAGACCCAGTACTTC. Complete variable domain (other parts from reference TRBV5-1 and TRBJ2-5): KAGVTQTPRYLIKTRGQQVTLSCSPISGHRSVSWYQQTPGQGLQFLFEYFSETQRNKGNFPGRFSGRQFSNSRSEMNVSTLELGDSALYLCASSRSGGIQETQYFGPGTRLLVL.

The chain carries TRBV25-1 and TRBJ1-6; TRBD1 might be the D (5 bases). V gave up 4 bases and J gave up 4 bases, with 8 bases separating them. Germline V CDR1 and CDR2: MGHDK, SYGVNS. This CDR3 region has 14 residues. CDR3 coding DNA: TGTGCCAGCAGTGGGGGCCTATATAATTCACCCCTCCACTTT. Protein sequence: CASSGGLYNSPLHF.

V is TRBV30 and J is TRBJ1-1; D possibly corresponds to TRBD1 (5 bases). This CDR3 contains 12 residues. Trimming removed 3 bases at V and 6 bases at J, with 11 bases between. Germline-derived CDR1 and CDR2 are GTSNPN and SVGIG (reference sequence). The CDR3 spells CAWSGGTPEAFF. For the CDR3, the DNA is TGTGCCTGGAGCGGAGGGACGCCTGAAGCTTTCTTT.

The chain couples TRBV2 to TRBJ2-7, with 7 bases that match TRBD1. CDR1 SNHLY and CDR2 FYNNEI come from the germline V gene. V lost 3 bases to trimming and J lost 3 bases; unmatched junction nucleotides: 5. This CDR3 has 14 residues. The CDR3 region has the DNA TGTGCCAGCAGTGATACAAGGACAGGCTACGAGCAGTACTTC. Its protein product is CASSDTRTGYEQYF.

The genes are TRBV15 and TRBJ1-2, with 9 bases lining up with TRBD1. Germline trimming cut 0 bases from V and 8 bases from J; bases unmatched to any gene: 4. The length of the CDR3 is 14 residues. CDR1 is LNHNV, CDR2 YYDKDF, per germline (reference sequence). CDR3 sequence reads: CATSRDRTGVGYTF. CDR3 DNA: TGTGCCACCAGCAGAGATCGGACAGGGGTCGGCTACACCTTC.

The chain is built from TRBV7-8 and TRBJ2-7; 9 nucleotides agree with TRBD1. Germline V CDR1 and CDR2: SGHVS, FQNEAQ. This CDR3 has 14 residues. V lost 3 bases, J lost 2 bases, and 2 bases stayed unmatched. The CDR3 region has the DNA TGTGCCAGCAGCTTTGACAGGGGGGCCTACGAGCAGTACTTC. It codes for CASSFDRGAYEQYF. Full variable domain (remainder filled in from reference TRBV7-8 and TRBJ2-7): GAGVSQSPRYKVAKRGQDVALRCDPISGHVSLFWYQQALGQGPEFLTYFQNEAQLDKSGLPSDRFFAERPEGSVSTLKIQRTQQEDSAVYLCASSFDRGAYEQYFGPGTRLTVT.